Each of the 4 T cell receptor beta chains below was sequenced from the same sample in a study of blood T cell repertoires in COVID-19. Clones were sequenced by immunoSEQ multiplex PCR, and TCRdb holds only the in-frame ones, with some missing. The table shows some 200,000 clones, with around 87% occurring only once. Sample: peripheral blood. Receptors originate from a woman in her late teens or twenties who had recovered from COVID-19.

This clone has just one count. The chain links TRBV12-3 or TRBV12-4 to TRBJ1-1; no definite D call. The ends were cut back, 3 bases at V and 0 bases at J, with 5 bases in the middle. The CDR3 is 13 amino acids. The CDR3 loop is CASSFQLNTEAFF. CDR3 DNA sequence: TGTGCCAGCAGTTTTCAATTGAACACTGAAGCTTTCTTT.

There are a few counts of this clone. The gene calls are TRBV6-4 and TRBJ2-3; 7 bases fit TRBD1. The CDR3 extends over 14 amino acids. Germline CDR1 MRHNA, CDR2 SNTAGT. V was clipped by 0 bases and J by 4 bases; unmatched bases: 1. As DNA, the CDR3 is TGTGCCAGCAGTGACTCGCAGGGGGCAGATACGCAGTATTTT. Encoded protein: CASSDSQGADTQYF.

This sequence joins TRBV7-8 and TRBJ1-2; 7 bases line up with TRBD1. The junction had 28 bases not matched to a gene; V was cut back by 1 base and J by 8 bases. This CDR3 has 21 amino acids. The germline V gene has CDR1 SGHVS and CDR2 FQNEAQ. CDR3 sequence (DNA): TGTGCCAGCAGCTTAGGGTACGCTCCATCTCCCTCCGGACAGGCCACGAGGGGCTACACCTTC. Translated, it gives CASSLGYAPSPSGQATRGYTF. Using reference TRBV7-8 and TRBJ1-2 for the parts outside the CDR3, the full variable domain is GAGVSQSPRYKVAKRGQDVALRCDPISGHVSLFWYQQALGQGPEFLTYFQNEAQLDKSGLPSDRFFAERPEGSVSTLKIQRTQQEDSAVYLCASSLGYAPSPSGQATRGYTFGSGTRLTVV.

This chain joins TRBV18 and TRBJ1-1, with D possibly being TRBD1 (5 bases). Trimming cost V 0 bases and J 5 bases, with 13 bases left between them. Germline lookup yields CDR1 KGHSH and CDR2 LQKENI. This CDR3 region has 15 residues. This chain's CDR3 is CASSPPAGSRTEAFF. CDR3 nucleotides: TGTGCCAGCTCACCACCGGCAGGGTCTCGGACTGAAGCTTTCTTT.